This T cell receptor (beta chain) originates from a study of blood T cells in healthy people across ages. Study-level findings and limits: PBMCs were not sorted, which prevented a conclusive comparison of naive versus antigen-experienced cells. Unknown CMV status may confound age-related changes in expanded clones. Strong correlation was found linking TCR beta diversity to naive T cell percentage.

A second about 6 to 12 cycle PCR used barcoded and J-beta primers. All cDNA molecules were each tagged by a template-switch adaptor with 12 random nucleotides. TCRdb re-called the 5' RACE reads with MiXCR, one entry per CDR3 protein. The sample has over 1,200,000 distinct CDR3 sequences, around 55% seen once. For this clonotype: Antigen specificity is unknown.

CDR1 is SQVTM, CDR2 ANQGSEA, per germline. V shed 8 bases and J 11 bases; nucleotides not matched to a gene: 20. The CDR3 totals 14 residues. The receptor's source is a man younger than 35 in good health. The sequencing sample was made of blood. The rearrangement links TRBV29-1 to TRBJ1-1; 7 bases line up with TRBD1. CDR3 DNA sequence: TGCAGCTCCTACAGGGGACCCAATGCGGAGTCCGCTTTCTTT. Protein sequence: CSSYRGPNAESAFF.